The clone carrying this T cell receptor beta chain was picked up many times. What it binds is unknown. The data originate from a study of T cell repertoires in cytomegalovirus infection. On the study more broadly: Matching HLA type and CMV infection were both indicated by public TCR beta signatures. Study outcomes and limitations: HLA-C-restricted CMV-specific TCR beta clonotypes were dominant in the ex vivo response.

Germline V gene sequence: CDR1 SGHAT, CDR2 FQNNGV. V shed 0 bases and J 8 bases; nucleotides not matched to a gene: 14. The CDR3 is 17 residues long. One entry per CDR3 protein results from TCRdb running MiXCR on the reads. The sample has 480,000 or so distinct CDR3 sequences, approximately 11% seen once. The sequenced sample consisted of PBMCs. This sequence joins TRBV11-2 and TRBJ1-2, with 8 bases that match TRBD1. This receptor was identified in a human donor in good health (CMV status not recorded). Some clones in this sample may be carry-over from other donors' samples. This CDR3 is CASSLEASGGKLLGYTF. In DNA, the CDR3 is TGTGCCAGCAGCTTAGAGGCGTCAGGGGGCAAACTATTGGGCTACACCTTC.